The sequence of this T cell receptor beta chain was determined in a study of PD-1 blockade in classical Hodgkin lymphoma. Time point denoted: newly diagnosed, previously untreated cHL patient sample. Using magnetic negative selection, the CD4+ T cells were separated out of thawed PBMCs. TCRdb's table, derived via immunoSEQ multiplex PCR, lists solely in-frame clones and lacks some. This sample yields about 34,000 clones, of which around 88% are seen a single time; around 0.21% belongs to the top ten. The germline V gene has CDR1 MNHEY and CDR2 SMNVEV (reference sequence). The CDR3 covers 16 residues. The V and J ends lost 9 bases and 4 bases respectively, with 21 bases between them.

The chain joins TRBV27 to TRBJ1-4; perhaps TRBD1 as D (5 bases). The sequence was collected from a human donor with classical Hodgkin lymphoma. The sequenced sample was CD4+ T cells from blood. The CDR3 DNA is TGTGCCAGATCGCCGGGACGTGGAACTCTTAATGAAAAACTGTTTTTT. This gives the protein CARSPGRGTLNEKLFF.